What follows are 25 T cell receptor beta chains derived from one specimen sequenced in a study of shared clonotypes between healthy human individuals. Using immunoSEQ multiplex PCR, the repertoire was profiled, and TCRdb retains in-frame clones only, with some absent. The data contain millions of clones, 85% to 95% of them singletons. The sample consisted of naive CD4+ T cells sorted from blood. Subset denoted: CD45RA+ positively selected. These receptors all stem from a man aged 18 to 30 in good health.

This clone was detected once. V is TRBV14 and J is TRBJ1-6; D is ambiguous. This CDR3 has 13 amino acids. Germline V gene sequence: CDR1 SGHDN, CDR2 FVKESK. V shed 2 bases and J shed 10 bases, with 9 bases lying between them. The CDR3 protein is CASSQFGESPLHF. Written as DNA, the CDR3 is TGTGCCAGCAGCCAATTCGGGGAATCACCCCTCCACTTT.

The CDR3 region has the DNA TGTGCCACCTACCCGGGTGGGGGCTCCTACGAGCAGTACTTC. Protein sequence: CATYPGGGSYEQYF. The gene calls are TRBV10-3 and TRBJ2-7, with D perhaps TRBD1 or TRBD2 (5 bases each). There are 14 residues in the CDR3. V lost 10 bases and J lost 0, with 16 bases in between. Germline CDR1 is ENHRY and CDR2 is SYGVKD.

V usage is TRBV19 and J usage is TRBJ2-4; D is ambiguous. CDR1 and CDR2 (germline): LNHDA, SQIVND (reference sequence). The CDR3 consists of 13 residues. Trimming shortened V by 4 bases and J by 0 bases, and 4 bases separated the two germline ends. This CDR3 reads CASSKQAKNIQYF. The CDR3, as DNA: TGTGCCAGTAGTAAACAAGCCAAAAACATTCAGTACTTC.

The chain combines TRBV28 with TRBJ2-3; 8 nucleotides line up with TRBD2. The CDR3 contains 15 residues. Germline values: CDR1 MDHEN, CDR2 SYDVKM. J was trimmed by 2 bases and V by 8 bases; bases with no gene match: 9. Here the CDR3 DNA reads TGTGCCAGCCTTAACGGGGGGGTTGACACAGATACGCAGTATTTT. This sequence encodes CASLNGGVDTDTQYF.

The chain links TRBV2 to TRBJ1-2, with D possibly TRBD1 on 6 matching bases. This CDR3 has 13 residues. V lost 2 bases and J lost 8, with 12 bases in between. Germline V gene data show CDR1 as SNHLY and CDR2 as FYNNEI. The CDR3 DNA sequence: TGTGCCAGCAGTGAACTCCAGGGGATCGGCTACACCTTC. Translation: CASSELQGIGYTF.

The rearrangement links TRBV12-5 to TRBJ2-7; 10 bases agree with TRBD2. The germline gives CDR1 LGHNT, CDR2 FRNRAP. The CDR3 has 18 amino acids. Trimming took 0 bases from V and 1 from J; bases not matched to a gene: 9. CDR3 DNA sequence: TGTGCTAGTGGTTTGGTACTTTTGGGGACTAGCGTTTCCTACGAGCAGTACTTC. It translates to CASGLVLLGTSVSYEQYF.

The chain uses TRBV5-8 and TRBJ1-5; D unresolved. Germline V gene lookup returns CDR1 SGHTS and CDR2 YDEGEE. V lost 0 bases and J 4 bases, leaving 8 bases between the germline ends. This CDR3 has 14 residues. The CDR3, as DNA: TGTGCCAGCAGCTTGGGACGGGAAAATCAGCCCCAGCATTTT. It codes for CASSLGRENQPQHF. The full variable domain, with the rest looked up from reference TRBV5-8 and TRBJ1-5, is EAGVTQSPTHLIKTRGQQATLRCSPISGHTSVYWYQQALGLGLQFLLWYDEGEERNRGNFPPRFSGRQFPNYSSELNVNALELEDSALYLCASSLGRENQPQHFGDGTRLSIL.

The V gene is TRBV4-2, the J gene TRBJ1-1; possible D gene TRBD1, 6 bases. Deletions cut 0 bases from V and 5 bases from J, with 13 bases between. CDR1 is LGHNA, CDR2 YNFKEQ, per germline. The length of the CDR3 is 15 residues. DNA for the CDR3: TGTGCCAGCAGCCAAGATATGGGGGGCTGGACTGAAGCTTTCTTT. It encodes CASSQDMGGWTEAFF.

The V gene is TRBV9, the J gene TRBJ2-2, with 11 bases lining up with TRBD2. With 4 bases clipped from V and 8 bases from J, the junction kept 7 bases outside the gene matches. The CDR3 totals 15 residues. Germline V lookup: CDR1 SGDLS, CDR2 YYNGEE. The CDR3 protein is CASSPRTSGSGELFF. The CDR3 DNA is TGTGCCAGCAGCCCCCGGACTAGCGGGTCGGGGGAGCTGTTTTTT.

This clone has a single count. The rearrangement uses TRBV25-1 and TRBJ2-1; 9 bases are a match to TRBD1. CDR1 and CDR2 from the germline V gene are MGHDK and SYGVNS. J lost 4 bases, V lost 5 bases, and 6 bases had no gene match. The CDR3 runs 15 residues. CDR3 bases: TGTGCCAGCAGTACAACAGGGGGCAATTACAATGAGCAGTTCTTC. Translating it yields CASSTTGGNYNEQFF.

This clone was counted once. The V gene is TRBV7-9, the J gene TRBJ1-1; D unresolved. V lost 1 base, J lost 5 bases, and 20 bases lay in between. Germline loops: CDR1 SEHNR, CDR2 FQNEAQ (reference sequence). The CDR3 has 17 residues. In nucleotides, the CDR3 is TGTGCCAGCAGCTTAGGAGTTGGTATAGGGTTTAGGACTGAAGCTTTCTTT. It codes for CASSLGVGIGFRTEAFF.

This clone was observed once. CDR3 DNA sequence: TGTGCCAGCAGTTCCCTCAACCCGGGACATCCCGAGACCCAGTACTTC. Its protein is CASSSLNPGHPETQYF. The chain links TRBV27 to TRBJ2-5; a weak D match, TRBD1 (6 bases). Germline assignment: CDR1 MNHEY and CDR2 SMNVEV (reference sequence). Trimming pared 4 bases from V and 5 bases from J, leaving 20 bases between. The CDR3 has 16 residues.

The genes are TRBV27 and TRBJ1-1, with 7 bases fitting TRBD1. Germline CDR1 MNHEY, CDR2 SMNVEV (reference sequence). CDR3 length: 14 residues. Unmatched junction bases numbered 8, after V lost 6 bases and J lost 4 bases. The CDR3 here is CASRQHRGFTEAFF. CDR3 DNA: TGTGCCAGCAGGCAACACAGGGGATTCACTGAAGCTTTCTTT.

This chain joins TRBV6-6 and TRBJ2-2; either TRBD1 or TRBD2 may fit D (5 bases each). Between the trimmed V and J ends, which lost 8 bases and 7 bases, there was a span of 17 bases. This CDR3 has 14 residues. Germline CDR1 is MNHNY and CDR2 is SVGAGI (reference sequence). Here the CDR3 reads CASENGAPSGELFF. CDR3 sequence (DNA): TGTGCCAGCGAGAACGGGGCGCCCAGCGGGGAGCTGTTTTTT.

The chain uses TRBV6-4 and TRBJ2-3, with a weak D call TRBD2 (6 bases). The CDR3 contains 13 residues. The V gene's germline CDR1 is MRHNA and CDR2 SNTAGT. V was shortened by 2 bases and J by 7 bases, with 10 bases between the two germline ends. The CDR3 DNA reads TGTGCCAGCAGTGACCAGACTAGAAATACGCAGTATTTT. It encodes CASSDQTRNTQYF.

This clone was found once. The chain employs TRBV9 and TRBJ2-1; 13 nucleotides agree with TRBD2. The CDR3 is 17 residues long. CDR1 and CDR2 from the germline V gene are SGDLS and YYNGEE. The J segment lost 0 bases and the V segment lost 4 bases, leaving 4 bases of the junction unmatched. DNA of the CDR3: TGTGCCAGCAGCAGGGGACTAGCGGGAAGCTCCTACAATGAGCAGTTCTTC. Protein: CASSRGLAGSSYNEQFF. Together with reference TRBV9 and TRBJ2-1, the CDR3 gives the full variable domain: DSGVTQTPKHLITATGQRVTLRCSPRSGDLSVYWYQQSLDQGLQFLIQYYNGEERAKGNILERFSAQQFPDLHSELNLSSLELGDSALYFCASSRGLAGSSYNEQFFGPGTRLTVL.

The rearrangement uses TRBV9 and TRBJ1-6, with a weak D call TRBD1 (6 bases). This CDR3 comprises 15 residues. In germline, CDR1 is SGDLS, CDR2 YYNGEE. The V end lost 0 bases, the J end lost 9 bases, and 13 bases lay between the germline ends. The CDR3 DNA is TGTGCCAGCAGCGTAGATGTGACAGGTACTTCACCCCTCCACTTT. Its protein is CASSVDVTGTSPLHF.

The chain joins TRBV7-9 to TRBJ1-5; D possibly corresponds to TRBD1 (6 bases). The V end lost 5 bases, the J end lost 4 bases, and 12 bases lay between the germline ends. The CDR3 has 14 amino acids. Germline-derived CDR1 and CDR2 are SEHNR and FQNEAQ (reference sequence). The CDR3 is CASSPTGFNQPQHF. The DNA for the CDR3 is TGTGCCAGCAGCCCGACAGGTTTTAATCAGCCCCAGCATTTT.

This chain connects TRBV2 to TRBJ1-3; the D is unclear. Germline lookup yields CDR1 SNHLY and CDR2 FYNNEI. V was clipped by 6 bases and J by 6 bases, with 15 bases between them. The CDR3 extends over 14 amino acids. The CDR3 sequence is CASRQEHLANTIYF. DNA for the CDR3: TGTGCCAGCAGGCAGGAACATCTTGCAAACACCATATATTTT.

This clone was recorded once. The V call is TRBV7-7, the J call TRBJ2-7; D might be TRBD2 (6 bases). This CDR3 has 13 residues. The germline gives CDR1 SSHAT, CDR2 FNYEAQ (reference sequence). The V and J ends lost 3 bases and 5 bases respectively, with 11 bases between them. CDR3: CASSLGGSHEQYF. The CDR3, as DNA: TGTGCCAGCAGCTTGGGAGGAAGCCACGAGCAGTACTTC.

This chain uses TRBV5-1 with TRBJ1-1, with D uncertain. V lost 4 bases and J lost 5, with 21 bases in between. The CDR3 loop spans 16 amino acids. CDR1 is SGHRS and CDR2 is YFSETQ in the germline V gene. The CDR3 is CASSPDHLRGLTEAFF. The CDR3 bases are TGCGCCAGCAGCCCGGACCACCTAAGAGGGCTAACTGAAGCTTTCTTT.

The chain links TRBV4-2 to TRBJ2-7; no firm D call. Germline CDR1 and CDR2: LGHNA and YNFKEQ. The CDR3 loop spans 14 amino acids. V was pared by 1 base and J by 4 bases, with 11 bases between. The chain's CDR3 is CASSQVGSLYEQYF. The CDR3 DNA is TGTGCCAGCAGCCAAGTGGGCAGTCTTTACGAGCAGTACTTC.

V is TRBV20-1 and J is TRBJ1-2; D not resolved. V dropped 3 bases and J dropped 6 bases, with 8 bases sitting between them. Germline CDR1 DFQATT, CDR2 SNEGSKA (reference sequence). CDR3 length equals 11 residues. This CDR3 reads CSASVPDGYTF. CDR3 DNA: TGCAGTGCTAGCGTTCCAGATGGCTACACCTTC.

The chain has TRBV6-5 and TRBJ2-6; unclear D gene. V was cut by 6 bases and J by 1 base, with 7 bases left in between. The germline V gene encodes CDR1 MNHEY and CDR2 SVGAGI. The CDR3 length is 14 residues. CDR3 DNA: TGTGCCAGCAGGAGGCAGTCTGGGGCCAACGTCCTGACTTTC. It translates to CASRRQSGANVLTF.

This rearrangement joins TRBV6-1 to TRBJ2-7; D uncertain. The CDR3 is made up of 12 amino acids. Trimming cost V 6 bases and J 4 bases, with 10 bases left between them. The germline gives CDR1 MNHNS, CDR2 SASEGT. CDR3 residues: CASRVGDYEQYF. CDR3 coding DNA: TGTGCCAGCAGGGTTGGGGATTACGAGCAGTACTTC.